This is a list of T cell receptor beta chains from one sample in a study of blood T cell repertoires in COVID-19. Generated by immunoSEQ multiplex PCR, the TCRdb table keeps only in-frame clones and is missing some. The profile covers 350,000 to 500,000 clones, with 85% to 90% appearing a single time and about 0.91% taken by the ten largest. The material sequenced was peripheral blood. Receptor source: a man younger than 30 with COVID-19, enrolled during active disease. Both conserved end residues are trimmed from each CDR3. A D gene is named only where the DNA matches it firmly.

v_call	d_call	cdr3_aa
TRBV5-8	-	ASTPVGQGASYNEQF
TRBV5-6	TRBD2	ASSLRGAGLAGVHYEQY
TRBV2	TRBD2	ASRLTSGTSKDTQY
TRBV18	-	ASSPKTGEETQY
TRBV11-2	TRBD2	ASSVVAGGTDTQY
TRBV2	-	AGADGSNQPQH
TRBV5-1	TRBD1	ASSRGTAYQETQY
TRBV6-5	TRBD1	ASIPYRGPGVEAF
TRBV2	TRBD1	ASSRTGGGETQY
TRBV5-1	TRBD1	ASSPRQGALDTQY
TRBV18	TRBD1	ASSPATGGRGTEAF
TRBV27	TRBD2	ASSLSSGGGETQY
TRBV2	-	ASCTGEADTQY
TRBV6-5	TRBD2	ASSYGLAGDYEQF
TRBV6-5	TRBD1	ASSTGTGGEQPQH
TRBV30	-	AWSVGAGTEAF
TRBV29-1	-	SVEGAGFLTGELF
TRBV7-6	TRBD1	ASSPRTGSPYEQY
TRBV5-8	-	ASRQPLRLDTQY
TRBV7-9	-	ASSLQGVNTEAF
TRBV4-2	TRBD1	ASSQEGGQANTGELF
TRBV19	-	ASLGANGRVVSEAF
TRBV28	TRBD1	ATDGQDYGYT
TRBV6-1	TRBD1	ASSERRTGGVRNEQF
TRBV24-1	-	ATSDWSEKRNQPQH
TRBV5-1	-	ASSLVPGDYEQY
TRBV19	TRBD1	ASSSGQGGDQPQH
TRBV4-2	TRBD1	ASSQDPRGRYEQY
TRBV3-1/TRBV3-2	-	ASSQGGNGYT
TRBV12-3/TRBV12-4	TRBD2	ASSVGGGNEQY
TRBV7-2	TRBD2	ASSSGRAYNEQF
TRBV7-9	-	ASSKRLGRENTEAF
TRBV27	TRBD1	ASQDRVGYGYT
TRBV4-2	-	ASSHMPQGDLPEAF
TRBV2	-	ASSGQGGNTGELF
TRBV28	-	ASSSPAGNNYGYT
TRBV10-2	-	ASLPPAGEGSGNTIY
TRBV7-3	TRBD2	ASSFSPSGNYEQY
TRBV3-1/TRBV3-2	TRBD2	ASSPSGITPTGELF
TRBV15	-	ATSRRPNEKLF
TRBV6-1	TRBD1	ASSERDRPNQPQH
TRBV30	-	AWSQMDRLSQPQH
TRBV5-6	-	ASSFLGARVGELF
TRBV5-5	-	ASSYIYNEQF
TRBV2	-	ASKVGESTDTQY